A selection of T cell receptor beta chains follows, all from one sample in a study of blood T cell repertoires in COVID-19. The data were produced by immunoSEQ multiplex PCR, yet TCRdb's version contains in-frame clones alone and is incomplete. This table has roughly 41,000 clones, 85% to 90% appearing once. Source material: PBMCs or T cells enriched from blood (not recorded which). The receptors shown here come from a woman aged 45-60 years who had recovered from COVID-19. CDR3s include the opening cysteine and the closing phenylalanine or tryptophan. The D gene is left open where the match is weak. Some rows have no size entry. The others give once, few or many, or a class for an expanded clone.

>NA|TRBJ2-7|TRBV6-5|NA
CASSTPRSSYEQYF
TGTGCCAGCAGTACCCCTCGGAGCTCCTACGAGCAGTACTTC
>TRBD2|TRBJ2-4|TRBV3-1/TRBV3-2|NA
CASSLIRSGRVKNIQYF
TGTGCCAGCAGCCTCATCAGGAGCGGGAGGGTGAAAAACATTCAGTACTTC
>TRBD1|TRBJ2-7|TRBV19|NA
CASKRTGGNYEQYF
TGTGCCAGTAAGAGGACAGGGGGAAACTACGAGCAGTACTTC
>NA|TRBJ1-5|TRBV28|NA
CASSLFRQPQHF
TGTGCCAGCAGTTTGTTCCGTCAGCCCCAGCATTTT
>NA|TRBJ2-7|TRBV6-5|NA
CASSYANSNYEQYF
TGTGCCAGCAGTTACGCGAACTCCAACTACGAGCAGTACTTC
>NA|TRBJ1-1|TRBV7-2|NA
CASSLGQNTEAFF
TGTGCCAGCAGCTTAGGGCAGAACACTGAAGCTTTCTTT
>TRBD1|TRBJ1-5|TRBV2|NA
CASSHRGTANLAQHF
TGTGCCAGCAGCCACCGCGGGACAGCCAATCTGGCCCAGCATTTT
>TRBD2|TRBJ2-3|TRBV6-1|NA
CASSDLTSGTDTQYF
TGTGCCAGCAGTGATCTGACTAGCGGCACAGATACGCAGTATTTT
>TRBD2|TRBJ2-7|TRBV19|NA
CASMGWDREVGEQYF
TGTGCCAGTATGGGGTGGGACCGGGAGGTGGGCGAGCAGTACTTC
>NA|TRBJ2-2|TRBV7-9|once
CASSYYANGDTGELFF
TGTGCCAGCAGCTATTACGCTAACGGGGACACCGGGGAGCTGTTTTTT
>NA|TRBJ2-7|TRBV3-1/TRBV3-2|NA
CASSQEGYFYEQYF
TGTGCCAGCAGCCAAGAGGGCTATTTCTACGAGCAGTACTTC
>NA|TRBJ1-5|TRBV10-3|NA
CATQWDINQPQHF
TGTGCCACCCAATGGGACATCAATCAGCCCCAGCATTTT
>TRBD2|TRBJ2-1|TRBV7-6|NA
CASSPSLAARNEQFF
TGTGCCAGCAGCCCCTCACTAGCGGCTAGGAATGAGCAGTTCTTC
>NA|TRBJ1-4|TRBV5-3|NA
CARSSGRGPEKLFF
TGTGCCAGAAGCTCGGGCAGGGGCCCCGAAAAACTGTTTTTT
>TRBD2|TRBJ2-7|TRBV5-1|NA
CASSLEAARGRTYEQYF
TGCGCCAGCAGCTTGGAGGCAGCGCGCGGGAGGACCTACGAGCAGTACTTC
>TRBD2|TRBJ2-5|TRBV27|NA
CASQPPGGGRTQYF
TGTGCCAGCCAACCACCGGGAGGAGGACGGACCCAGTACTTC
>TRBD1|TRBJ1-4|TRBV28|NA
CASSFGGTGSTNEKLFF
TGTGCCAGCAGTTTCGGGGGGACAGGCTCAACTAATGAAAAACTGTTTTTT
>TRBD2|TRBJ2-1|TRBV5-4|NA
CASSSPGLAVNEQFF
TGTGCCAGCAGCTCCCCGGGACTAGCTGTCAATGAGCAGTTCTTC
>TRBD1|TRBJ1-1|TRBV7-8|NA
CASSTTDRGGTEAFF
TGTGCCAGCAGCACAACGGACAGGGGAGGGACTGAAGCTTTCTTT
>TRBD2|TRBJ2-5|TRBV3-1/TRBV3-2|NA
CASSQGSSGETQYF
TGTGCCAGCAGCCAGGGGTCTAGCGGGGAGACCCAGTACTTC
>TRBD1|TRBJ1-4|TRBV27|NA
CASSFGQGGPRGGEKLFF
TGTGCCAGCAGTTTTGGGCAGGGGGGTCCCCGCGGAGGTGAAAAACTGTTTTTT
>NA|TRBJ2-1|TRBV29-1|NA
CSVGDNEQFF
TGCAGCGTCGGAGACAATGAGCAGTTCTTC
>NA|TRBJ1-5|TRBV6-6|NA
CASQRGGSNQPQHF
TGTGCCAGCCAGAGGGGGGGTAGCAATCAGCCCCAGCATTTT
>TRBD1|TRBJ1-5|TRBV6-2/TRBV6-3|NA
CASSPDRGSAIPQPQHF
TGTGCCAGCAGCCCCGACAGGGGGAGCGCGATACCTCAGCCCCAGCATTTT
>NA|TRBJ1-1|TRBV28|NA
CASSSGRGAFF
TGTGCCAGCAGTTCGGGAAGAGGGGCTTTCTTT
>NA|TRBJ2-7|TRBV6-5|NA
CASLNRETYEQYF
TGTGCCAGTCTAAACAGGGAAACGTACGAGCAGTACTTC
>TRBD2|TRBJ2-1|TRBV9|NA
CASSLPGLNDNEQFF
TGTGCCAGCAGCTTACCGGGACTAAACGACAATGAGCAGTTCTTC
>TRBD2|TRBJ2-7|TRBV6-1|NA
CASSEGQTSGVPSLTYEQYF
TGTGCCAGCAGTGAAGGTCAGACTAGCGGGGTCCCCAGCCTTACTTACGAGCAGTACTTC
>NA|TRBJ1-5|TRBV5-8|NA
CASSPRRGDGNQPQHF
TGTGCCAGCAGCCCACGACGGGGGGATGGCAATCAGCCCCAGCATTTT
>NA|TRBJ1-5|TRBV19|few
CASRKQGGGNQPQHF
TGTGCCAGTCGTAAACAGGGAGGGGGCAATCAGCCCCAGCATTTT
>TRBD2|TRBJ2-1|TRBV19|once
CASRLAVSSYNEQFF
TGTGCCAGTAGGCTAGCGGTAAGCTCCTACAATGAGCAGTTCTTC
>NA|TRBJ2-5|TRBV6-5|NA
CASRDPNSGAQYF
TGTGCCAGCAGGGACCCCAATTCAGGGGCCCAGTACTTC
>TRBD2|TRBJ2-1|TRBV19|NA
CASSTGTSLLNEQFF
TGTGCCAGTAGTACCGGGACTAGCCTTTTGAATGAGCAGTTCTTC
>NA|TRBJ1-1|TRBV29-1|NA
CSVEDPNRGTEAFF
TGCAGCGTTGAAGATCCAAACCGGGGCACTGAAGCTTTCTTT
>NA|TRBJ2-7|TRBV7-9|NA
CASSLARVVWSYEQYF
TGTGCCAGCAGCTTAGCCAGGGTCGTTTGGTCCTACGAGCAGTACTTC
>NA|TRBJ1-6|TRBV20-1|few
CSASGQVVGPPLHF
TGCAGTGCTAGTGGGCAGGTGGTGGGGCCACCCCTCCACTTT